Below are 28 T cell receptor beta chains sequenced from a single sample in a study of shared clonotypes between healthy human individuals. Here immunoSEQ multiplex PCR was the method, and the copy in TCRdb shows in-frame clones only, minus some. Of roughly 2.5 million clones listed, around nine tenths are singletons. The sequencing input was naive CD4+ T cells sorted from blood. As for subset: CD45RA+ positively selected. These receptors all stem from a man in his late teens or twenties in good health.

The genes are TRBV6-6 and TRBJ2-7, with TRBD1 as a possible D gene (5 bases). Germline V gene sequence: CDR1 MNHNY, CDR2 SVGAGI (reference sequence). CDR3 length equals 12 residues. Trimming stripped 6 bases from V and 3 bases from J, with 9 bases between. The CDR3 DNA is TGTGCCAGCAGCTCAGGGTTCTACGAGCAGTACTTC. Translated, it gives CASSSGFYEQYF.

The J gene is TRBJ2-3, the V gene TRBV6-1; D perhaps matches TRBD2 (5 bases). V lost 0 bases, J lost 3 bases, and 10 bases lay in between. Germline values: CDR1 MNHNS, CDR2 SASEGT. The CDR3 loop spans 15 amino acids. The CDR3 DNA reads as TGTGCCAGCAGTGAAGCGGTCGGACTTACAGATACGCAGTATTTT. Its translation: CASSEAVGLTDTQYF.

The rearrangement uses TRBV5-1 and TRBJ2-5; tentative D call: TRBD1 (5 bases). V was clipped by 4 bases and J by 2 bases, with 12 bases between them. The CDR3 spans 14 residues. Germline V gene lookup returns CDR1 SGHRS and CDR2 YFSETQ. The CDR3 bases are TGCGCCAGCAGCACAGGACCCGGACAAGAGACCCAGTACTTC. Encoded protein: CASSTGPGQETQYF.

V gene TRBV18 combines with J gene TRBJ1-5, with D possibly matching TRBD1 (6 bases). V was trimmed by 3 bases and J by 9 bases, leaving 18 bases between them. Germline loops: CDR1 KGHSH, CDR2 LQKENI. The CDR3 is 15 amino acids. DNA for the CDR3: TGTGCCAGCTCACCTCGGGACACTCAAGGTTCGCCCCAGCATTTT. This codes for CASSPRDTQGSPQHF.

This clone was recorded once. The rearrangement joins TRBV10-3 to TRBJ2-5; 7 bases are a match to TRBD1. Unmatched junction bases numbered 8, after V lost 2 bases and J lost 2 bases. The germline V gene has CDR1 ENHRY and CDR2 SYGVKD. The CDR3 runs 16 residues. The CDR3 loop is CAISEMATGLQETQYF. The CDR3 DNA sequence: TGTGCCATCAGTGAGATGGCGACAGGGTTGCAAGAGACCCAGTACTTC.

The chain combines TRBV10-3 with TRBJ2-7; 7 nucleotides agree with TRBD1. Trimming at V came to 6 bases and at J to 2 bases, leaving 4 bases not matched to a gene. The CDR3 is 13 residues long. CDR1 and CDR2 (germline): ENHRY, SYGVKD. The CDR3 nucleotides are TGTGCCATCAGGGTCGGGACAGCCTACGAGCAGTACTTC. Its protein is CAIRVGTAYEQYF.

The V gene is TRBV7-9, the J gene TRBJ2-5; no firm D call. The end of the DNA is better explained by TRBJ2-7, so the J call may be wrong. Germline V gene data show CDR1 as SEHNR and CDR2 as FQNEAQ (reference sequence). CDR3 length: 13 amino acids. The CDR3 DNA is TGTGCCAGCAGCTTTCTAGGCAACTACGAGCAGTACTTC. Protein sequence: CASSFLGNYEQYF.

The CDR3 is CASRRVEGYTF. CDR3 in DNA: TGTGCCAGCAGGCGGGTAGAAGGCTACACCTTC. The genes are TRBV6-6 and TRBJ1-2; D is undetermined. Germline V CDR1 and CDR2: MNHNY, SVGAGI (reference sequence). The V gene lost 6 bases and the J gene lost 8 bases, with 10 bases spanning the gap. The length of the CDR3 is 11 residues.

This sequence joins TRBV19 and TRBJ2-5; D is uncertain. In germline, CDR1 is LNHDA, CDR2 SQIVND (reference sequence). The CDR3 consists of 16 residues. The germline V and J ends were trimmed by 6 bases and 0 bases, with 17 bases remaining between them. CDR3 loop: CASSGRAGTYQETQYF. The CDR3 region has the DNA TGTGCCAGTAGCGGAAGGGCAGGAACGTACCAAGAGACCCAGTACTTC.

The V and J genes are TRBV4-3 and TRBJ2-3; D gene unclear. Germline loops: CDR1 LGHNA, CDR2 YSLEER. V lost 1 base, J lost 2 bases, and 10 bases lay in between. The CDR3 length is 15 residues. The CDR3 loop reads CASSQAYGSTDTQYF. The CDR3 DNA follows: TGCGCCAGCAGCCAAGCGTACGGGTCCACAGATACGCAGTATTTT.

The rearrangement joins TRBV5-4 to TRBJ2-7, with TRBD1 identical over 9 bases. V lost 4 bases and J lost 4; bases outside the gene matches: 9. This CDR3 has 15 amino acids. Germline V gene sequence: CDR1 SGHNT, CDR2 YYREEE (reference sequence). The CDR3 DNA sequence: TGTGCCAGCAGCCAGACGGGACAGGGAGATTACGAGCAGTACTTC. Protein product: CASSQTGQGDYEQYF.

As concerns this clone: The same CDR3 can be traced to other DNA sequences in this sample. The V gene is TRBV7-9, the J gene TRBJ1-1; 9 nucleotides agree with TRBD1. CDR1 and CDR2 (germline): SEHNR, FQNEAQ (reference sequence). The CDR3 spans 14 residues. V was pared by 5 bases and J by 3 bases, with 4 bases of the junction left unmatched. CDR3 DNA: TGTGCCAGCAGCCTCGGACAGGGGTACACTGAAGCTTTCTTT. Its translation is CASSLGQGYTEAFF.

The chain recombines TRBV11-3 with TRBJ2-5; 16 bases match TRBD2. The CDR3 covers 16 residues. V dropped 5 bases and J dropped 5; count of bases not matched to a gene: 5. Germline CDR1 SGHNT, CDR2 YENEEA. The CDR3 DNA follows: TGTGCCAGCAGCCCGGGACTAGCGGGAGGGGACGAGACCCAGTACTTC. It translates to CASSPGLAGGDETQYF.

Concerning this clone: The same CDR3 is also encoded by other DNA sequences in this sample. The chain has TRBV7-2 and TRBJ2-7; the D gene is possibly TRBD2 (6 bases). V was pared by 3 bases and J by 0 bases, with 9 bases between. The CDR3 length is 14 residues. Germline V gives CDR1 SGHTA, CDR2 FQGNSA. CDR3 nucleotides: TGTGCCAGCAGCTTTAGCGGCAGCTCCTACGAGCAGTACTTC. It is translated as CASSFSGSSYEQYF.

V is TRBV6-1 and J is TRBJ1-5, with D unclear. The CDR3 has 14 residues. Trimming cost V 2 bases and J 7 bases, with 12 bases left between them. Germline CDR1 and CDR2: MNHNS and SASEGT. CDR3 amino acids: CASSELQQIQPQHF. Written as DNA, the CDR3 is TGTGCCAGCAGTGAATTACAGCAGATACAGCCCCAGCATTTT.

The chain has TRBV5-4 and TRBJ2-3, with D possibly matching TRBD2 (5 bases). Germline lookup yields CDR1 SGHNT and CDR2 YYREEE (reference sequence). Between the trimmed V and J ends, which lost 2 bases and 2 bases, there was a span of 18 bases. The CDR3 consists of 17 residues. CDR3 bases: TGTGCCAGCAGCTTAAATCCCGGGGTAGTGAACACAGATACGCAGTATTTT. Translating it yields CASSLNPGVVNTDTQYF. The full variable domain, in which reference TRBV5-4 and TRBJ2-3 provide the parts outside the CDR3, is ETGVTQSPTHLIKTRGQQVTLRCSSQSGHNTVSWYQQALGQGPQFIFQYYREEENGRGNFPPRFSGLQFPNYSSELNVNALELDDSALYLCASSLNPGVVNTDTQYFGPGTRLTVL.

This chain uses TRBV5-1 with TRBJ2-7; D call uncertain. This CDR3 contains 16 residues. CDR1 is SGHRS, CDR2 YFSETQ, per germline. Trimming took 0 bases from V and 0 from J, leaving 13 bases between them. The CDR3 DNA reads as TGCGCCAGCAGCTTGGCCCTCGGCCGACTCTCCTACGAGCAGTACTTC. Translating gives CASSLALGRLSYEQYF.

The J gene is TRBJ1-4, the V gene TRBV14; unclear D gene. The CDR3 covers 14 residues. CDR1 and CDR2 (germline): SGHDN, FVKESK. The germline V and J ends were trimmed by 4 bases and 8 bases, with 14 bases remaining between them. The CDR3 coding sequence is TGTGCCAGCAGCCGAGGAAACAGATTAGAAAAACTGTTTTTT. It is translated as CASSRGNRLEKLFF.

Notes on this clone: This same CDR3 is encoded by further DNA sequences in the sample. The chain recombines TRBV6-5 with TRBJ2-7, with no clear D. V shed 3 bases and J shed 2 bases, with 8 bases lying between them. CDR1 is MNHEY, CDR2 SVGAGI, per germline. This CDR3 has 13 amino acids. CDR3 residues: CASSYGLAYEQYF. The CDR3 bases are TGTGCCAGCAGTTATGGGTTGGCCTACGAGCAGTACTTC.

This sequence joins TRBV18 and TRBJ2-7; possible D gene TRBD2, 5 bases. The germline CDR1 and CDR2 sequences are KGHSH and LQKENI. The CDR3 is 14 residues long. Trimming pared 6 bases from V and 3 bases from J, leaving 15 bases between. CDR3 bases: TGTGCCAGCTCGCATGACACCGGAGGCTACGAGCAGTACTTC. Translating it yields CASSHDTGGYEQYF.

The chain recombines TRBV10-3 with TRBJ2-6, with 8 bases identical to TRBD2. V was clipped by 7 bases and J by 1 base; unmatched bases: 12. The CDR3 is made up of 18 amino acids. CDR1 and CDR2 from the germline V gene are ENHRY and SYGVKD. The CDR3 nucleotides are TGTGCCATCACCGGGGGGGATGGTCGAGGTTCTGGGGCCAACGTCCTGACTTTC. Protein product: CAITGGDGRGSGANVLTF.

In this sample, this clone turned up once. The rearrangement joins TRBV6-5 to TRBJ1-1; D is perhaps TRBD1 (6 bases). Between the trimmed V and J ends, which lost 2 bases and 0 bases, there was a span of 10 bases. This CDR3 is 15 amino acids long. Germline CDR1 reads MNHEY; CDR2 reads SVGAGI. CDR3 region: CASSYTGHMNTEAFF. CDR3 coding DNA: TGTGCCAGCAGTTACACGGGACATATGAACACTGAAGCTTTCTTT.

This sequence joins TRBV7-8 and TRBJ1-5; 7 bases map to TRBD1. CDR3 length: 14 residues. V lost 3 bases and J lost 6; bases outside the gene matches: 5. Looked up from germline, CDR1 is SGHVS and CDR2 is FQNEAQ. Here the CDR3 DNA reads TGTGCCAGCAGCTTGGACAGGTTTGGTCAGCCCCAGCATTTT. Translated, it gives CASSLDRFGQPQHF.

In the case of this clone: This sample also contains other DNA sequences that code for the same CDR3. CDR3 residues: CASSPLWGETQYF. The CDR3 DNA follows: TGTGCCAGCTCGCCCCTATGGGGGGAGACCCAGTACTTC. The rearrangement uses TRBV18 and TRBJ2-5, with D perhaps assigned TRBD1 or TRBD2 (5 bases each). In germline, CDR1 is KGHSH, CDR2 LQKENI. The CDR3 loop spans 13 amino acids. Trimming removed 6 bases at V and 5 bases at J, with 13 bases between.

The CDR3 loop reads CASSLGLGLTDTQYF. The CDR3 DNA reads TGCGCCAGCAGCCTAGGACTAGGCCTCACAGATACGCAGTATTTT. The chain has TRBV5-1 and TRBJ2-3; 7 bases are a match to TRBD2. The V gene end was trimmed by 4 bases and the J gene end by 2 bases; junction bases not matched to a gene: 7. The CDR3 extends over 15 amino acids. Germline V CDR1 and CDR2: SGHRS, YFSETQ. Combining the CDR3 with reference TRBV5-1 and TRBJ2-3 gives the whole variable domain KAGVTQTPRYLIKTRGQQVTLSCSPISGHRSVSWYQQTPGQGLQFLFEYFSETQRNKGNFPGRFSGRQFSNSRSEMNVSTLELGDSALYLCASSLGLGLTDTQYFGPGTRLTVL.

This sequence joins TRBV5-4 and TRBJ2-1, with TRBD2 matching over 11 bases. Germline trimming cut 0 bases from V and 1 base from J; bases unmatched to any gene: 3. This CDR3 spans 17 amino acids. Per germline, CDR1 SGHNT and CDR2 YYREEE (reference sequence). CDR3 DNA sequence: TGTGCCAGCAGCTTGGGGCTAGCGGGAGGATCCTACAATGAGCAGTTCTTC. This encodes CASSLGLAGGSYNEQFF.

This chain links TRBV6-5 with TRBJ2-1; 7 bases fit TRBD2. Looked up from germline, CDR1 is MNHEY and CDR2 is SVGAGI. The CDR3 has 16 amino acids. V lost 4 bases, J lost 7 bases, and 13 bases stayed unmatched. The chain's CDR3 is CASSSRRGGPGNEQFF. In DNA form, the CDR3 reads TGTGCCAGCAGTTCCCGTAGGGGAGGGCCAGGAAATGAGCAGTTCTTC.

The chain uses TRBV5-5 and TRBJ1-5; TRBD1 is a possible D gene (5 bases). The V gene's germline CDR1 is SGHKS and CDR2 YYEKEE (reference sequence). This CDR3 comprises 16 residues. V was trimmed by 0 bases and J by 3 bases, leaving 13 bases between them. CDR3 sequence reads: CASSLDPPTVNQPQHF. CDR3 DNA: TGTGCCAGCAGCTTGGATCCCCCGACAGTCAATCAGCCCCAGCATTTT.